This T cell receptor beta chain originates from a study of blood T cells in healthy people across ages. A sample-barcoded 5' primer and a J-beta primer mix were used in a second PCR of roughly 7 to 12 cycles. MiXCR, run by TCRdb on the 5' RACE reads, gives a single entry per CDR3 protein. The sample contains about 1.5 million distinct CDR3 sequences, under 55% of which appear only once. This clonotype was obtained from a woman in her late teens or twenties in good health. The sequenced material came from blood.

CDR3 in DNA: TGCAGTGGCACCACTAGCGGGGACACAGATACGCAGTATTTT. Its protein product is CSGTTSGDTDTQYF. This chain links TRBV20-1 with TRBJ2-3; TRBD2 aligns across 10 bases. Germline loops: CDR1 DFQATT, CDR2 SNEGSKA (reference sequence). V shed 7 bases, J shed 2 bases, and the junction held 6 bases outside the gene matches. This CDR3 has 14 amino acids.